These T cell receptor beta chains were read from a single sample in a study of shared clonotypes between healthy human individuals. Assay used: immunoSEQ multiplex PCR; TCRdb lists only in-frame clones, some missing. The sample lists about 2.4 million clones, more than 90% occurring once. Sequenced sample: naive CD4+ T cells sorted from blood. These receptors were obtained from a man aged 18 to 29 in good health. Each CDR3 is given without its conserved first and last residue. Each record gives: CDR3 protein, clone size, J gene, V gene. Clone size appears in some rows only: once, few, many, or a class for an expanded clone.

cdr3_aa: ASRGVLPNEKLF
clone_size: .
j_call: TRBJ1-4
v_call: TRBV2

cdr3_aa: ASSLDEGYGYT
clone_size: .
j_call: TRBJ1-2
v_call: TRBV5-1

cdr3_aa: ASSPRLTDTQY
clone_size: .
j_call: TRBJ2-3
v_call: TRBV18

cdr3_aa: ASRGGQGVGNTIY
clone_size: .
j_call: TRBJ1-3
v_call: TRBV6-6

cdr3_aa: ASSDPGKTGNTIY
clone_size: .
j_call: TRBJ1-3
v_call: TRBV25-1

cdr3_aa: ASSASMTETQY
clone_size: .
j_call: TRBJ2-5
v_call: TRBV9

cdr3_aa: ASSINAGRTQY
clone_size: .
j_call: TRBJ2-5
v_call: TRBV19

cdr3_aa: ASSFLGRWGPQPQH
clone_size: .
j_call: TRBJ1-5
v_call: TRBV7-8

cdr3_aa: ASSQELVHNEQF
clone_size: .
j_call: TRBJ2-1
v_call: TRBV4-3

cdr3_aa: ASSLGGYSQGEQF
clone_size: .
j_call: TRBJ2-1
v_call: TRBV5-1

cdr3_aa: ASSPGTSGSYNEQF
clone_size: .
j_call: TRBJ2-1
v_call: TRBV4-2

cdr3_aa: ASSYAGGEELF
clone_size: once
j_call: TRBJ2-2
v_call: TRBV5-4

cdr3_aa: ASSDRGETNYGYT
clone_size: .
j_call: TRBJ1-2
v_call: TRBV6-1

cdr3_aa: SASTSYEQY
clone_size: .
j_call: TRBJ2-7
v_call: TRBV20-1

cdr3_aa: ASSQAGGLIQETQY
clone_size: .
j_call: TRBJ2-5
v_call: TRBV5-1

cdr3_aa: ASSYSGVMRAF
clone_size: .
j_call: TRBJ1-1
v_call: TRBV6-4

cdr3_aa: ASSIGQKETQY
clone_size: .
j_call: TRBJ2-5
v_call: TRBV19

cdr3_aa: ASGLGKNAEAF
clone_size: .
j_call: TRBJ1-1
v_call: TRBV12-5

cdr3_aa: ASNIAGGNYNEQF
clone_size: .
j_call: TRBJ2-1
v_call: TRBV5-8

cdr3_aa: ASSLEPGQGPR
clone_size: .
j_call: TRBJ1-6
v_call: TRBV5-1

cdr3_aa: ASSLYVLAGGTYNEQF
clone_size: .
j_call: TRBJ2-1
v_call: TRBV5-6

cdr3_aa: AWSTGSGYT
clone_size: .
j_call: TRBJ1-2
v_call: TRBV30

cdr3_aa: AITLDRGDYNEQF
clone_size: .
j_call: TRBJ2-1
v_call: TRBV10-3

cdr3_aa: ASSLLGTGVHEQY
clone_size: .
j_call: TRBJ2-7
v_call: TRBV7-3

cdr3_aa: ASSFRGVYNQPQH
clone_size: .
j_call: TRBJ1-5
v_call: TRBV28

cdr3_aa: ASSLAFLSGSDTQY
clone_size: .
j_call: TRBJ2-3
v_call: TRBV5-1

cdr3_aa: ASSHPGDWDNEQF
clone_size: few
j_call: TRBJ2-1
v_call: TRBV2

cdr3_aa: ASTGAGRETQY
clone_size: .
j_call: TRBJ2-5
v_call: TRBV6-5